This TCR beta chain is drawn from a study of lymphopenia after photon versus proton radiotherapy. The protocol was immunoSEQ multiplex PCR, while the TCRdb copy is restricted to in-frame clones and leaves out a portion. The sample includes approximately 150,000 clones, approximately 86% of them seen just once. This CDR3 has 14 residues. The germline CDR1 and CDR2 sequences are MNHNS and SASEGT. V was pared by 3 bases and J by 3 bases, with 9 bases between. The receptor comes from a man in his forties or fifties with gastric cancer. The V and J genes are TRBV6-1 and TRBJ1-5, with unresolved D. The sequencing here drew on peripheral blood, taken from a patient treated with photon-based radiotherapy. Written as DNA, the CDR3 is TGTGCCAGCAGTGATAAGGCAGTCAATCAGCCCCAGCATTTT. Its protein product is CASSDKAVNQPQHF.